This TCR beta chain originates from a study of blood T cells in healthy people across ages. General study results and limits: A roughly linear fall in TCR beta diversity per million T cells was seen with increasing age.

In its sample, this clonotype was seen many times. The antigen is undetermined. The V segment lost 7 bases and the J segment 3 bases; nucleotides outside the gene matches: 12. In germline, CDR1 is MNHEY, CDR2 SVGEGT. CDR3 length: 17 amino acids. Together with a sample-barcoded 5' primer, a J-beta primer mix was included in a second PCR lasting about 6 to 12 cycles. Using its own MiXCR run on the 5' RACE reads, TCRdb lists one record per CDR3 protein. Of about 670,000 distinct CDR3 sequences listed, approximately 40% were seen once; the top ten hold about 30%. The clonotype originates from a man at least 80 years old in good health. This chain joins TRBV6-2 or TRBV6-3 and TRBJ2-5, with 12 bases matching TRBD2. The sample taken for sequencing was blood. CDR3 sequence: CASTGGKTSGSKETQYF. CDR3 DNA sequence: TGTGCCAGCACTGGCGGAAAGACTAGCGGGAGTAAAGAGACCCAGTACTTC.